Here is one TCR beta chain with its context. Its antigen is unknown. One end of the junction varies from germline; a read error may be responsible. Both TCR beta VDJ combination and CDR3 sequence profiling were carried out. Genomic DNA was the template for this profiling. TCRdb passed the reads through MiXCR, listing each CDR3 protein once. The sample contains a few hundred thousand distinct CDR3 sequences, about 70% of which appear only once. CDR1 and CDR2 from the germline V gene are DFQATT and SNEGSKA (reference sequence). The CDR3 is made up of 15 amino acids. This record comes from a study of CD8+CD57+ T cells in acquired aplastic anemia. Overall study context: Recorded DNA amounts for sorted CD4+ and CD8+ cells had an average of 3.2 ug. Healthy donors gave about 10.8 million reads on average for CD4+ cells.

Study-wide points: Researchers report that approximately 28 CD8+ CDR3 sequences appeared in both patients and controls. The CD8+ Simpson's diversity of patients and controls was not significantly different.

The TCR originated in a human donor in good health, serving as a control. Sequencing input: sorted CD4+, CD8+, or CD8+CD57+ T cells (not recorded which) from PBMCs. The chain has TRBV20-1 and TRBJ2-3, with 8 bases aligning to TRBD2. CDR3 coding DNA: TGCAGCGCTAGGCGGGGGGAGGCTGGCTCAGATACGCAGTATTTT. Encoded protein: CSARRGEAGSDTQYF.